A selection of T cell receptor beta chains follows, all from one sample in a study of T-cell memory formation after mild COVID-19. TCRdb redid the calling of the 5' RACE reads with MiXCR, one entry per CDR3 protein. The top ten hold around 12% of the sample, which has a few hundred thousand distinct CDR3 sequences, roughly 21% seen once. Sequences were obtained from PBMCs or a T cell subset sorted from them (not recorded which). All receptors derive from an adult woman who had mild COVID-19 (a few samples of this study predate the infection). Cell type and time point are not known. Both conserved end residues are part of each CDR3. Fields, in order: clone size, V gene, J gene, D gene, CDR3 DNA, CDR3 protein. A D gene is named only where the DNA matches it firmly. Only part of the rows carry a size: once, few, many, or a class if the clone is expanded.

few	TRBV6-2/TRBV6-3	TRBJ2-7	TRBD1	TGTGCCAGCAGTTACAGTACGGACAGGGTAGACGACGAGCAGTACTTC	CASSYSTDRVDDEQYF
.	TRBV6-5	TRBJ2-2	.	TGTGCCAGCAGTAGAACGCACAGGACCGGGGAGCTGTTTTTT	CASSRTHRTGELFF
.	TRBV4-1	TRBJ2-5	.	TGCGCCAGCAGCCAAGAAAGGTACCAAGAGACCCAGTACTTC	CASSQERYQETQYF
.	TRBV12-3/TRBV12-4	TRBJ2-1	.	TGTGCCAGCAGTTTAGCTCCAGCAGGCAATGAGCAGTTCTTC	CASSLAPAGNEQFF
few	TRBV7-2	TRBJ2-3	TRBD2	TGTGCCAGCAGACTAGCGGGAGAGACAGATACGCAGTATTTT	CASRLAGETDTQYF
.	TRBV12-3/TRBV12-4	TRBJ1-2	.	TGTGCCAGCAGCCGTTGGTCTGGGGGGGCGGCGTTTCTTGGCTACACCTTC	CASSRWSGGAAFLGYTF
few	TRBV5-6	TRBJ1-3	.	TGTGCCAGCAGCCCGACATTCTCTGGAAACACCATATATTTT	CASSPTFSGNTIYF
few	TRBV1	TRBJ2-3	.	TGCACCAGCAGCCAAACAGATACGCAGTATTTT	CTSSQTDTQYF
few	TRBV15	TRBJ2-3	TRBD1	TGTGCCACCAGTCGAATACAGGGGAAGACAGATACGCAGTATTTT	CATSRIQGKTDTQYF
few	TRBV5-1	TRBJ1-1	.	TGCGCCAGCAGAACCGACGGATCGAACACTGAAGCTTTCTTT	CASRTDGSNTEAFF
few	TRBV24-1	TRBJ2-5	.	TGTGCCACCAGTGATGCTACAACCCAGTACTTC	CATSDATTQYF
.	TRBV11-2	TRBJ2-7	TRBD1	TGTGCCAGCCAAGCCAACAGGGGACCCTACGAGCAGTACTTC	CASQANRGPYEQYF
many	TRBV3-1	TRBJ2-7	TRBD1	TGTGCCAGCAGCCAAGATATGTCAGGGGGCTTGTACGAGCAGTACTTC	CASSQDMSGGLYEQYF
few	TRBV7-2	TRBJ2-1	.	TGTGCCAGCAGACTTGAGAGGGGTGAGCAGTTCTTC	CASRLERGEQFF
many	TRBV12-3/TRBV12-4	TRBJ2-1	.	TGTGCCAGCAGTTTACTAGAGACAGGACACAATGAGCAGTTCTTC	CASSLLETGHNEQFF
.	TRBV15	TRBJ1-4	.	TGTGCCACCAGCAGAGTCTCCTCAATGGCGGTTTTT	CATSRVSSMAVF
few	TRBV5-5	TRBJ1-3	.	TGTGCCAGCAGGGGCTCTGGAAACACCATATATTTT	CASRGSGNTIYF
.	TRBV11-2	TRBJ1-2	TRBD1	TGTGCCAGCAGCTTGGGACAGGGGGCGTATGGCTACACCTTC	CASSLGQGAYGYTF
few	TRBV29-1	TRBJ2-7	.	TGCAGCGTTGTTCGGGACGGATACGAGCAGTACTTC	CSVVRDGYEQYF
.	TRBV12-3/TRBV12-4	TRBJ2-3	TRBD2	TGTGCCAGCAGTTTAGAGCGGGAGTGGGACACAGATACGCAGTATTTT	CASSLEREWDTDTQYF
few	TRBV29-1	TRBJ2-3	TRBD2	TGCAGCGTAGCCGGGACTAGCGGGAGTAACACAGATACGCAGTATTTT	CSVAGTSGSNTDTQYF
.	TRBV12-3/TRBV12-4	TRBJ1-2	.	TGTGCCAGCAGCGACAGCTACTATGGCTACACCTTC	CASSDSYYGYTF
.	TRBV4-1	TRBJ1-5	.	TGCGCCAGCAGCCAAGGCGCAGGGCAAACCAATCAGCCCCAGCATTTT	CASSQGAGQTNQPQHF
many	TRBV5-1	TRBJ1-4	.	TGCGCCAGCAGCTTGGGGCAGGTTGATGAAAAACTGTTTTTT	CASSLGQVDEKLFF
few	TRBV20-1	TRBJ2-1	.	TGCAGTGCTAGAACCAGAGGGGTGTCCTACAATGAGCAGTTCTTC	CSARTRGVSYNEQFF
few	TRBV9	TRBJ2-2	TRBD2	TGTGCCAGCAGCGTTTGGAATCTAGCGGCCGGGGAGCTGTTTTTT	CASSVWNLAAGELFF
few	TRBV2	TRBJ2-1	.	TGTGCCAGCAGTGAGTCCGGGGGTCTGGCTTTTGAGCAGTTCTTC	CASSESGGLAFEQFF
.	TRBV18	TRBJ2-5	TRBD1	TGTGCCAGCTCACCCGCCGGGACAGGGGAAGAGACCCAGTACTTC	CASSPAGTGEETQYF
.	TRBV4-2	TRBJ2-2	.	TGTGCCAGCAGCCAAGAACGAGTAGCGTCCACCGGGGAGCTGTTTTTT	CASSQERVASTGELFF
.	TRBV7-7	TRBJ1-4	TRBD1	TGTGCTAGCAGCTTAAACAGGGGAGAAAAACTGTTTTTT	CASSLNRGEKLFF
many	TRBV3-1	TRBJ2-2	TRBD1	TGTGCCAGCAGCCGGACGTCGGGACAGGGCACCGGGGAGCTGTTTTTT	CASSRTSGQGTGELFF
few	TRBV6-5	TRBJ2-5	TRBD1	TGTGCCAGCAGGCCGACGAGGGACAGGCAAGAGACCCAGTACTTC	CASRPTRDRQETQYF
.	TRBV2	TRBJ2-5	.	TGTGCCAGCAGTCTTCTCCGGACCCAGTACTTC	CASSLLRTQYF
.	TRBV4-3	TRBJ2-1	.	TGCGCCAGCAGCCAGGATGCGGTGCGTTCCTACAATGAGCAGTTCTTC	CASSQDAVRSYNEQFF
few	TRBV7-2	TRBJ2-5	.	TGTGCCAGCAGCTTAGGGGTGGGGGGAGAGACCCAGTACTTC	CASSLGVGGETQYF
.	TRBV12-5	TRBJ2-1	.	TGTGCTAGTGGTTTAGGACTCGGGTCGATCGAGCAGTTCTTC	CASGLGLGSIEQFF
many	TRBV4-1	TRBJ2-4	.	TGCGCCAGCAGCCAAAGGGCAGACCTGGTCAAAAACATTCAGTACTTC	CASSQRADLVKNIQYF
few	TRBV20-1	TRBJ1-2	TRBD1	TGCAGTGCAAAGAGAGGGGGCGGATATGGCTACACCTTC	CSAKRGGGYGYTF
.	TRBV6-5	TRBJ1-1	TRBD1	TGTGCCAGCAGCCGACGACGAGGACAGGGGTTTGAAGCTTTCTTT	CASSRRRGQGFEAFF
.	TRBV30	TRBJ2-2	.	TGTGCCTGGATGACGGGGCAGCTGAACACCGGGGAGCTGTTTTTT	CAWMTGQLNTGELFF
few	TRBV27	TRBJ2-2	.	TGTGCCAGCAGTTTATCGGGAAGGAACACCGGGGAGCTGTTTTTT	CASSLSGRNTGELFF
few	TRBV7-6	TRBJ1-4	.	TGTGCCAGCAGCAGCTCTTCGGGTTATGAAAAACTGTTTTTT	CASSSSSGYEKLFF
.	TRBV7-9	TRBJ2-7	TRBD1	TGTGCCAGCAGCGCCCGGGACAGGGGGATCGAGCAGTACTTC	CASSARDRGIEQYF
.	TRBV7-3	TRBJ2-3	TRBD1	TGTGCCAGCAGCCCTTCGGTGACAGGGGTTAAAGATACGCAGTATTTT	CASSPSVTGVKDTQYF
few	TRBV7-8	TRBJ1-4	.	TGTGCCAGCAGCTTAGCCCGAGCCGGATATAATGAAAAACTGTTTTTT	CASSLARAGYNEKLFF
.	TRBV12-3/TRBV12-4	TRBJ2-1	.	TGTGCCAGCAGTCCCCCTGGAGTCGGGGATGAGCAGTTCTTC	CASSPPGVGDEQFF
.	TRBV5-1	TRBJ2-1	.	TGCGCCAGCAGCTTCCTGGGGAGGAATGAGCAGTTCTTC	CASSFLGRNEQFF
few	TRBV6-5	TRBJ2-1	TRBD2	TGTGCCAGCAGTTACGGCGCGGGGGGGACAAATGAGCAGTTCTTC	CASSYGAGGTNEQFF
few	TRBV12-3/TRBV12-4	TRBJ1-1	.	TGTGCCAGCGCGGAGGAAAGTAGCACTGAAGCTTTCTTT	CASAEESSTEAFF
.	TRBV12-3/TRBV12-4	TRBJ2-7	.	TGTGCCAGCACCCTGACAGGAACCTACGAGCAGTACTTC	CASTLTGTYEQYF
.	TRBV12-3/TRBV12-4	TRBJ2-2	TRBD2	TGTGCCAGCAGTTTGGGGACTAGCGGGAGGTGGACCGGGGAGCTGTTTTTT	CASSLGTSGRWTGELFF
.	TRBV4-2	TRBJ2-3	.	TGTGCCAGCAGCCAAGATCCCGCAGGTGCTTCTAGCACAGATACGCAGTATTTT	CASSQDPAGASSTDTQYF
.	TRBV6-6	TRBJ1-1	.	TGTGCCAGCACCTACCCCCAGGGGAACACTGAAGCTTTCTTT	CASTYPQGNTEAFF